This TCR beta chain was identified during a study of blood T cell repertoires in COVID-19. V was clipped by 3 bases and J by 0 bases; unmatched bases: 4. This CDR3 contains 15 residues. Germline V gene sequence: CDR1 SGHTA, CDR2 FQGNSA. This table comes from immunoSEQ multiplex PCR, and its TCRdb copy is limited to in-frame clones, with some not included. This sample carries fewer than 100,000 clones, 85% to 90% of them seen once, and the ten largest clones take less than 20%. This receptor was obtained from a human donor in a cohort sampled during active COVID-19. Sequencing used peripheral blood. This chain links TRBV7-2 with TRBJ2-7; TRBD2 matches at 8 bases. The CDR3 DNA reads as TGTGCCAGCAGCTTCATAAGCGGGAGCTCCTACGAGCAGTACTTC. This sequence encodes CASSFISGSSYEQYF. Combining the CDR3 with reference TRBV7-2 and TRBJ2-7 gives the whole variable domain GAGVSQSPSNKVTEKGKDVELRCDPISGHTALYWYRQSLGQGLEFLIYFQGNSAPDKSGLPSDRFSAERTGGSVSTLTIQRTQQEDSAVYLCASSFISGSSYEQYFGPGTRLTVT.